The 32 T cell receptor beta chains below come from one sample, sequenced in a study of blood T cell repertoires in COVID-19. Sequencing was performed with immunoSEQ multiplex PCR; in TCRdb, only in-frame clones are kept and a portion is missing. The sample consists of approximately 200,000 clones, around 86% of them appearing once. The specimen sequenced was peripheral blood. The receptor set was obtained from a man aged 45 to 65 with acute or convalescent COVID-19.

The chain links TRBV27 to TRBJ2-7; TRBD2 might be the D (5 bases). V lost 6 bases to trimming and J lost 7 bases, with 16 bases between them. This CDR3 has 13 residues. Germline CDR1 MNHEY, CDR2 SMNVEV (reference sequence). Here the CDR3 DNA reads TGTGCCAGCAGAATCGGGTACTCGGGGGAGCAGTACTTC. Translation gives CASRIGYSGEQYF.

The chain carries TRBV7-6 and TRBJ1-6; tentative D call: TRBD1 (6 bases). The germline V gene encodes CDR1 SGHVS and CDR2 FNYEAQ. V lost 2 bases and J lost 9, with 14 bases in between. The CDR3 extends over 15 amino acids. This CDR3 reads CASSLSTGTSSPLHF. The CDR3 nucleotides are TGTGCCAGCAGCTTATCTACAGGGACAAGTTCACCCCTCCACTTT.

This chain joins TRBV10-3 and TRBJ1-1; 10 bases match TRBD1. The CDR3 runs 16 residues. Germline CDR1 is ENHRY and CDR2 is SYGVKD. After removal of 6 bases from V and 3 bases from J, the junction contained 10 bases not matched to a gene. The CDR3: CAISPGQGVRDTEAFF. DNA for the CDR3: TGTGCCATCAGCCCCGGACAGGGGGTTCGGGACACTGAAGCTTTCTTT.

The genes are TRBV12-3 or TRBV12-4 and TRBJ2-3; D unclear. The CDR3 sequence is 12 residues long. Trimming pared 5 bases from V and 7 bases from J, leaving 10 bases between. CDR3 nucleotides: TGTGCCAGCAGTCCACAATCGCATACGCAGTATTTT. Translating it yields CASSPQSHTQYF.

A note on this clone: Germline and junction disagree at one end, which may indicate a read error. The rearrangement uses TRBV7-2 and TRBJ2-3; 9 bases fit TRBD1. Germline loops: CDR1 SGHTA, CDR2 FQGNSA. CDR3 length equals 14 residues. Here the CDR3 DNA reads TGTGCCAGCAGCGGGACAGGGTGGACAGAAACGCAGTATTTT. It specifies CASSGTGWTETQYF.

The chain couples TRBV10-2 to TRBJ2-6; the match to TRBD1 covers 8 bases. This CDR3 has 17 residues. Germline CDR1 reads WSHSY; CDR2 reads SAAADI. Losses at the gene ends were 2 bases for V and 0 bases for J; bases not matched to a gene: 3. CDR3 amino acids: CASSETGTGSGANVLTF. The CDR3, as DNA: TGCGCCAGCAGTGAGACGGGGACAGGCTCTGGGGCCAACGTCCTGACTTTC.

This chain connects TRBV30 to TRBJ1-6; D gene unclear. This CDR3 has 13 amino acids. Germline V gives CDR1 GTSNPN, CDR2 SVGIG (reference sequence). The ends were cut back, 5 bases at V and 5 bases at J, with 10 bases in the middle. CDR3: CAWGTRNNSPLHF. The CDR3 DNA reads as TGTGCCTGGGGAACCAGGAATAATTCACCCCTCCACTTT.

The chain carries TRBV7-6 and TRBJ2-1; no clear D. The germline CDR1 and CDR2 sequences are SGHVS and FNYEAQ. Trimming stripped 0 bases from V and 6 bases from J, with 12 bases between. CDR3 size: 15 residues. CDR3 loop: CASSLAPVTPNEQFF. CDR3 bases: TGTGCCAGCAGCTTAGCGCCAGTTACCCCCAATGAGCAGTTCTTC.

The V gene is TRBV5-1, the J gene TRBJ1-4; a possible D gene is TRBD1 (6 bases). Trimming stripped 3 bases from V and 3 bases from J, with 12 bases between. Germline CDR1 SGHRS, CDR2 YFSETQ. The length of the CDR3 is 15 residues. Here the CDR3 DNA reads TGCGCCAGCAGCTCATCAGGGGATCCTAATGAAAAACTGTTTTTT. This translates into CASSSSGDPNEKLFF.

The rearrangement links TRBV19 to TRBJ1-1, with D possibly TRBD1 on 6 matching bases. The CDR3 consists of 18 residues. Germline V gene lookup returns CDR1 LNHDA and CDR2 SQIVND (reference sequence). Trimming pared 6 bases from V and 1 base from J, leaving 24 bases between. The CDR3 protein is CASRLSTIGQTANTEAFF. CDR3 coding DNA: TGTGCCAGTAGGTTAAGTACCATTGGACAGACAGCGAACACTGAAGCTTTCTTT.

The chain recombines TRBV10-3 with TRBJ1-2; D remains ambiguous. Looked up from germline, CDR1 is ENHRY and CDR2 is SYGVKD. This CDR3 has 13 residues. V lost 2 bases and J lost 4, with 8 bases in between. The CDR3 protein is CAISEGRSYGYTF. CDR3 DNA: TGTGCCATCAGTGAGGGGAGGTCCTATGGCTACACCTTC.

This clone was counted between two and nine times. V gene TRBV29-1 combines with J gene TRBJ1-1; 7 positions agree with TRBD1. The CDR3 has 13 amino acids. The V segment lost 7 bases and the J segment 1 base; nucleotides outside the gene matches: 6. Germline CDR1 and CDR2: SQVTM and ANQGSEA. CDR3 in DNA: TGCAGCGCAGGACAGGCTACGAACACTGAAGCTTTCTTT. Protein product: CSAGQATNTEAFF.

The gene calls are TRBV6-5 and TRBJ2-3, with a weak D call TRBD1 (5 bases). V lost 7 bases, J lost 2 bases, and 13 bases lay in between. Germline CDR1 reads MNHEY; CDR2 reads SVGAGI. The length of the CDR3 is 14 residues. Here the CDR3 DNA reads TGTGCCAGCATGGCCAGGGTGGCCACAGATACGCAGTATTTT. It specifies CASMARVATDTQYF.

This chain uses TRBV4-1 with TRBJ1-2; a possible D gene is TRBD1 (6 bases). The CDR3 is made up of 13 amino acids. Germline CDR1 MGHRA, CDR2 YSYEKL. V lost 4 bases and J 7 bases, leaving 13 bases between the germline ends. The chain's CDR3 is CASSRQGLTGYTF. DNA for the CDR3: TGCGCCAGCAGCCGCCAGGGGTTGACTGGCTACACCTTC.

The J gene is TRBJ2-5, the V gene TRBV30, with TRBD2 as a possible D gene (5 bases). Germline CDR1 reads GTSNPN; CDR2 reads SVGIG (reference sequence). The CDR3 loop spans 13 amino acids. V lost 0 bases, J lost 5 bases, and 10 bases lay in between. The CDR3 DNA is TGTGCCTGGAGTGTGACGCCGGGGGAGACCCAGTACTTC. This translates into CAWSVTPGETQYF.

The genes are TRBV5-4 and TRBJ1-1, with TRBD1 identical over 7 bases. Unmatched junction bases numbered 7, after V lost 0 bases and J lost 2 bases. This CDR3 is 16 amino acids long. Germline V gene data show CDR1 as SGHNT and CDR2 as YYREEE (reference sequence). The CDR3 DNA reads as TGTGCCAGCAGCTTGGCCCTGACAGGGACCAACACTGAAGCTTTCTTT. Translated, it gives CASSLALTGTNTEAFF. Using reference TRBV5-4 and TRBJ1-1 for the parts outside the CDR3, the full variable domain is ETGVTQSPTHLIKTRGQQVTLRCSSQSGHNTVSWYQQALGQGPQFIFQYYREEENGRGNFPPRFSGLQFPNYSSELNVNALELDDSALYLCASSLALTGTNTEAFFGQGTRLTVV.

The rearrangement uses TRBV18 and TRBJ2-2; possible D gene TRBD2, 6 bases. This CDR3 contains 13 residues. Trimming removed 1 base from V and 10 bases from J, with 10 bases in between. The V gene's germline CDR1 is KGHSH and CDR2 LQKENI. The CDR3 coding sequence is TGTGCCAGCTCACCACGGGAGGATGCGGAGCTGTTTTTT. The encoded protein is CASSPREDAELFF.

CDR3 sequence reads: CASSPPGRGRGTQYF. The CDR3 bases are TGTGCCAGCAGTCCCCCGGGAAGGGGGAGAGGGACCCAGTACTTC. The J gene is TRBJ2-5, the V gene TRBV11-1; D might be TRBD1 (6 bases). The CDR3 loop spans 15 amino acids. The germline V gene has CDR1 SGHAT and CDR2 FQDESV (reference sequence). Trimming took off 6 bases at V and 7 bases at J, with 21 bases between the two ends.

V and J are TRBV5-1 and TRBJ1-5; 9 nucleotides agree with TRBD1. CDR3 length equals 16 residues. Unmatched junction bases numbered 9, after V lost 1 base and J lost 7 bases. Per the germline V gene, CDR1 is SGHRS and CDR2 is YFSETQ. Here the CDR3 DNA reads TGCGCCAGCAGCTTGACAGGGGGCTATCTACCCCAGCCCCAGCATTTT. This gives the protein CASSLTGGYLPQPQHF.

The chain carries TRBV29-1 and TRBJ2-2; 8 bases line up with TRBD1. The CDR3 is 13 residues long. Germline-derived CDR1 and CDR2 are SQVTM and ANQGSEA. Trimming cost V 7 bases and J 6 bases; bases outside gene matches: 7. CDR3 residues: CSARTGRAGELFF. CDR3 bases: TGCAGCGCTAGGACAGGGCGCGCCGGGGAGCTGTTTTTT.

V usage is TRBV9 and J usage is TRBJ2-3; no definite D call. The CDR3 extends over 13 amino acids. Between the trimmed V and J ends, which lost 0 bases and 4 bases, there was a span of 6 bases. The germline gives CDR1 SGDLS, CDR2 YYNGEE. CDR3 region: CASSVAGADTQYF. CDR3 coding DNA: TGTGCCAGCAGCGTAGCCGGAGCAGATACGCAGTATTTT.

This rearrangement joins TRBV5-6 to TRBJ1-1; TRBD1 agrees at 9 bases. Losses at the gene ends were 0 bases for V and 3 bases for J; bases not matched to a gene: 0. Germline CDR1 reads SGHDT; CDR2 reads YYEEEE. This CDR3 spans 14 amino acids. CDR3 in DNA: TGTGCCAGCAGCTTGGGGGACAGGGACACTGAAGCTTTCTTT. It translates to CASSLGDRDTEAFF. The full variable domain, its missing parts supplied by reference TRBV5-6 and TRBJ1-1, is DAGVTQSPTHLIKTRGQQVTLRCSPKSGHDTVSWYQQALGQGPQFIFQYYEEEERQRGNFPDRFSGHQFPNYSSELNVNALLLGDSALYLCASSLGDRDTEAFFGQGTRLTVV.

As for this clone: Other DNA sequences in this sample translate to the same CDR3. The chain is built from TRBV19 and TRBJ2-5; possibly TRBD1 for D (5 bases). The V gene lost 6 bases and the J gene lost 1 base, with 6 bases spanning the gap. CDR3 length equals 12 residues. CDR1 and CDR2 from the germline V gene are LNHDA and SQIVND (reference sequence). CDR3 residues: CASRDTQETQYF. DNA for the CDR3: TGTGCCAGTAGGGACACCCAAGAGACCCAGTACTTC.

The V gene is TRBV3-1 (or the pseudogene TRBV3-2), the J gene TRBJ2-3; 7 nucleotides agree with TRBD2. This CDR3 has 14 amino acids. Germline loops: CDR1 LGHDT, CDR2 YNNKEL (reference sequence). V lost 5 bases to trimming and J lost 9 bases; unmatched junction nucleotides: 11. The DNA of the CDR3 is TGTGCCAGCAGCTCGACCGGGACTACCTCCACGCAGTATTTT. Translated: CASSSTGTTSTQYF.

V gene TRBV7-8 combines with J gene TRBJ1-1, with 10 bases aligning to TRBD1. This CDR3 has 14 amino acids. Germline V CDR1 and CDR2: SGHVS, FQNEAQ. After removal of 5 bases from V and 4 bases from J, the junction contained 4 bases not matched to a gene. The CDR3 loop is CASSRTGGSTEAFF. Here the CDR3 DNA reads TGTGCCAGCAGCAGGACAGGGGGGAGCACTGAAGCTTTCTTT.

V is TRBV18 and J is TRBJ1-2, with unresolved D. The V and J ends lost 6 bases and 3 bases respectively, with 8 bases between them. The germline CDR1 and CDR2 sequences are KGHSH and LQKENI. The CDR3 consists of 12 residues. Written as DNA, the CDR3 is TGTGCCAGCTCGCACCGGGACTATGGCTACACCTTC. The encoded protein is CASSHRDYGYTF.

The chain recombines TRBV3-1 (or the pseudogene TRBV3-2) with TRBJ1-2; 7 bases map to TRBD1. There are 14 residues in the CDR3. V was clipped by 2 bases and J by 7 bases; unmatched bases: 7. CDR1 is LGHDT, CDR2 YNNKEL, per germline (reference sequence). The CDR3 DNA is TGTGCCAGCAGCCAAACAGGGGTCGTGGGTGGCTACACCTTC. This gives the protein CASSQTGVVGGYTF.

This chain uses TRBV24-1 with TRBJ1-5; D is perhaps TRBD1 (5 bases). CDR1 is KGHDR and CDR2 is SFDVKD in the germline V gene. This CDR3 contains 14 residues. V gave up 3 bases and J gave up 4 bases, with 9 bases separating them. The CDR3 sequence: CATSDSRGNQPQHF. The CDR3 DNA reads TGTGCCACCAGTGATAGTAGGGGTAATCAGCCCCAGCATTTT.

This clone has a handful of counts. The rearrangement links TRBV6-6 to TRBJ1-5, with 7 bases matching TRBD1. CDR1 is MNHNY and CDR2 is SVGAGI in the germline V gene (reference sequence). The V and J ends lost 8 bases and 5 bases, in that order; junction bases with no gene match: 9. This CDR3 has 14 amino acids. The CDR3 spells CASGKQGPDQPQHF. The CDR3, as DNA: TGTGCCAGCGGGAAACAGGGGCCCGATCAGCCCCAGCATTTT.

This rearrangement joins TRBV5-1 to TRBJ1-5, with TRBD1 matching over 7 bases. The CDR3 loop spans 15 amino acids. The V gene's germline CDR1 is SGHRS and CDR2 YFSETQ. V lost 2 bases and J lost 3; bases outside the gene matches: 5. CDR3: CASSFGDRANQPQHF. The CDR3 bases are TGCGCCAGCAGCTTTGGGGACAGAGCCAATCAGCCCCAGCATTTT.

CDR3 amino acids: CASSYKWGDGNNQPQHF. CDR3 sequence (DNA): TGTGCCAGCAGTTACAAGTGGGGGGACGGCAACAATCAGCCCCAGCATTTT. The chain couples TRBV6-2 or TRBV6-3 to TRBJ1-5; TRBD1 might be the D (5 bases). The ends were cut back, 2 bases at V and 3 bases at J, with 17 bases in the middle. The V gene's germline CDR1 is MNHEY and CDR2 SVGEGT. This CDR3 is built from 17 residues.

The chain employs TRBV7-9 and TRBJ2-3; 10 bases agree with TRBD1. The CDR3 consists of 18 residues. Per the germline V gene, CDR1 is SEHNR and CDR2 is FQNEAQ (reference sequence). The J segment lost 2 bases and the V segment lost 6 bases, leaving 14 bases of the junction unmatched. The CDR3, as DNA: TGTGCCAGCAGTTCGGGGACAGGGGTCTGGGGACTCACAGATACGCAGTATTTT. Translation: CASSSGTGVWGLTDTQYF.